This T cell receptor beta chain came from a study of control samples from healthy donors and cancer patients. The germline V gene has CDR1 MDHEN and CDR2 SYDVKM. CDR3 length: 14 amino acids. V was cut by 4 bases and J by 6 bases, with 13 bases left in between. Some clones are missing from TCRdb's copy, which holds only in-frame ones; the method was immunoSEQ multiplex PCR. The sample shows about 140,000 clones, roughly 94% of them seen only once. This TCR came from a man in his forties or fifties in good health. The J gene is TRBJ2-4, the V gene TRBV28, with D perhaps being TRBD1 or TRBD2 (5 bases each). Specimen: blood. CDR3 in DNA: TGTGCCAGCAGTTCGGGACCCTCGGGAAACATTCAGTACTTC. It codes for CASSSGPSGNIQYF.